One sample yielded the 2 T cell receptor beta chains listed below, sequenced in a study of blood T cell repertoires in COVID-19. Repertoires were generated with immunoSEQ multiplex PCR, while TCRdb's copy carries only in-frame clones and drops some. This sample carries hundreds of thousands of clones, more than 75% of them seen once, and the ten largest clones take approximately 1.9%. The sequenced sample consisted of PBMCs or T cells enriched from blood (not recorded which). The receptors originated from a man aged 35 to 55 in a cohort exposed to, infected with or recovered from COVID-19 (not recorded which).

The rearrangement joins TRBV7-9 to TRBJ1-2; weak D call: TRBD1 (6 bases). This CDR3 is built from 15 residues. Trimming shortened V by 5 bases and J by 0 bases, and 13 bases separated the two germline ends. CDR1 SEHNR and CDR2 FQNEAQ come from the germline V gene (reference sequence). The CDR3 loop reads CASSLGQTTNYGYTF. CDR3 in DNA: TGTGCCAGCAGCCTCGGACAGACTACTAACTATGGCTACACCTTC. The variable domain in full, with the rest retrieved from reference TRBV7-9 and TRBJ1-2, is DTGVSQNPRHKITKRGQNVTFRCDPISEHNRLYWYRQTLGQGPEFLTYFQNEAQLEKSRLLSDRFSAERPKGSFSTLEIQRTEQGDSAMYLCASSLGQTTNYGYTFGSGTRLTVV.

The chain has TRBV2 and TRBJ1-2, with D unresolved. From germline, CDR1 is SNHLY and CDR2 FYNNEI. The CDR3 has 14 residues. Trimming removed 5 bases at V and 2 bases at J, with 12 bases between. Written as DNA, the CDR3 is TGTGCCAGCAGTCCCCCTGGAGGGAACTATGGCTACACCTTC. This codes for CASSPPGGNYGYTF.